This record covers a single T cell receptor (beta chain). This entry is derived from a study of response to subunit inactivated influenza vaccine. V was pared by 3 bases and J by 0 bases, with 9 bases between. CDR1 and CDR2 from the germline V gene are MNHEY and SVGEGT. The CDR3 totals 15 residues. TCRdb fed the RT-PCR reads into MiXCR, producing one record per CDR3 protein. The repertoire holds approximately 520,000 distinct CDR3 sequences, with around 25% as singletons. This TCR was sampled from a man aged 50-60 years who received an inactivated influenza vaccine. The material was CD4+ T cells sorted from PBMCs, obtained less than 6 days after vaccination. The gene calls are TRBV6-2 or TRBV6-3 and TRBJ2-1, with D perhaps matching TRBD1 or TRBD2 (5 bases each). The CDR3 DNA sequence: TGTGCCAGCAGTTATGTCGGGGCCTCCTACAATGAGCAGTTCTTC. It codes for CASSYVGASYNEQFF.